The source of this T cell receptor (beta chain) is a study of blood T cell repertoires in COVID-19. Germline V CDR1 and CDR2: LNHDA, SQIVND (reference sequence). The CDR3 is 15 amino acids. V dropped 8 bases and J dropped 0; count of bases not matched to a gene: 8. Cohort allocation depended upon clinical history that participants reported. Profiled with immunoSEQ multiplex PCR; TCRdb holds only in-frame clones, not every one. The sample holds under 300,000 clones; more than 75% are singletons and the top ten take 2% to 2.5%. This sequence originates from a woman aged 55-70 years in a cohort exposed to, infected with or recovered from COVID-19 (not recorded which). J is TRBJ2-3 and V is TRBV19, with 7 positions matching TRBD2. The sample comprised PBMCs or T cells enriched from blood (not recorded which). The chain's CDR3 is CASGPGLTSTDTQYF. The CDR3 nucleotides read TGTGCCAGTGGACCGGGACTAACTAGCACAGATACGCAGTATTTT.